This T cell receptor (beta chain) was sequenced during a study of T cell changes during pregnancy in multiple sclerosis. Using immunoSEQ multiplex PCR, the repertoire was profiled, and TCRdb retains in-frame clones only, with some absent. The table shows approximately 50,000 clones, with around 90% occurring only once. The clonotype comes from a female donor with multiple sclerosis, enrolled in a pregnancy study. Sequencing was performed on CD8+ T cells from peripheral blood mononuclear cells, taken after pregnancy.

The CDR3 nucleotides are TGTGCCAGCTCACCGGGGACAGGACCTAACACTGAAGCTTTCTTT. Translating gives CASSPGTGPNTEAFF. The J gene is TRBJ1-1, the V gene TRBV18; 8 nucleotides agree with TRBD1. V gave up 3 bases and J gave up 2 bases; unmatched junction bases: 5. The CDR3 runs 15 residues. Germline V gene lookup returns CDR1 KGHSH and CDR2 LQKENI.